The next 15 T cell receptor beta chains were all read from a single sample in a study of OX40 agonist ivuxolimab in advanced cancers. Profiling relied on immunoSEQ multiplex PCR, and the TCRdb table lists in-frame clones only, not all of them. The sample has 45,000 to 55,000 clones, around 85% seen once. The sequenced sample was CD4+ or CD8+ T cells sorted from blood, obtained in a trial of the OX40 agonist ivuxolimab. Receptors were obtained from an adult with an advanced solid tumor such as melanoma, head and neck, liver or kidney cancer.

The chain combines TRBV7-9 with TRBJ2-2, with D possibly being TRBD1 or TRBD2 (5 bases each). V lost 5 bases and J 3 bases, leaving 16 bases between the germline ends. Germline V gene lookup returns CDR1 SEHNR and CDR2 FQNEAQ (reference sequence). The CDR3 is 16 amino acids. This CDR3 reads CASSRGQGRYTGELFF. The CDR3 nucleotides are TGTGCCAGCAGCCGGGGTCAGGGTCGGTACACCGGGGAGCTGTTTTTT.

The V and J genes are TRBV28 and TRBJ2-3, with a tentative D call TRBD1 (5 bases). Per the germline V gene, CDR1 is MDHEN and CDR2 is SYDVKM. Trimming cost V 7 bases and J 0 bases, with 14 bases left between them. There are 15 residues in the CDR3. The CDR3 sequence: CASTQGPVSTDTQYF. Here the CDR3 DNA reads TGTGCCAGCACTCAGGGCCCGGTTAGCACAGATACGCAGTATTTT. Together with reference TRBV28 and TRBJ2-3, the CDR3 gives the full variable domain: DVKVTQSSRYLVKRTGEKVFLECVQDMDHENMFWYRQDPGLGLRLIYFSYDVKMKEKGDIPEGYSVSREKKERFSLILESASTNQTSMYLCASTQGPVSTDTQYFGPGTRLTVL.

This chain uses TRBV5-1 with TRBJ2-3, with 12 bases identical to TRBD2. The germline CDR1 and CDR2 sequences are SGHRS and YFSETQ. V gave up 5 bases and J gave up 6 bases; unmatched junction bases: 7. This CDR3 region has 15 residues. DNA of the CDR3: TGCGCCAGCAGAAATGGACTAGCGGGATGGGATACGCAGTATTTT. Protein product: CASRNGLAGWDTQYF.

The chain carries TRBV6-1 and TRBJ2-1, with 8 bases that match TRBD2. CDR1 MNHNS and CDR2 SASEGT come from the germline V gene. J was trimmed by 0 bases and V by 2 bases; bases with no gene match: 6. CDR3 length: 17 residues. The CDR3 DNA reads TGTGCCAGCAGTGAATTATCGGGGGGGGCCTCCTACAATGAGCAGTTCTTC. It specifies CASSELSGGASYNEQFF.

This clone was seen a single time. This chain uses TRBV2 with TRBJ2-3; TRBD2 might be the D (5 bases). Germline CDR1 reads SNHLY; CDR2 reads FYNNEI. V was shortened by 7 bases and J by 2 bases, with 16 bases between the two germline ends. This CDR3 is built from 15 residues. CDR3 protein: CASKSRPGSTDTQYF. CDR3 nucleotides: TGTGCCAGCAAATCCCGGCCGGGGTCCACAGATACGCAGTATTTT.

A single count supports this clone. The J gene is TRBJ1-6, the V gene TRBV5-6; TRBD1 agrees at 9 bases. CDR3 length equals 16 residues. The germline V gene encodes CDR1 SGHDT and CDR2 YYEEEE. J gave up 5 bases and V 1 base, and 4 bases lay outside the gene matches. The CDR3 loop is CASSLTGGPNNSPLHF. CDR3 nucleotide sequence: TGTGCCAGCAGCTTGACAGGGGGCCCTAATAATTCACCCCTCCACTTT.

The chain combines TRBV7-9 with TRBJ2-5; 9 nucleotides agree with TRBD1. Unmatched junction bases numbered 5, after V lost 5 bases and J lost 1 base. The CDR3 spans 15 residues. Germline V gene sequence: CDR1 SEHNR, CDR2 FQNEAQ (reference sequence). For the CDR3, the DNA is TGTGCCAGCAGCCCTCCGGGACAGGGCCAAGAGACCCAGTACTTC. Translation gives CASSPPGQGQETQYF.

The chain uses TRBV10-3 and TRBJ2-1; TRBD2 matches at 10 bases. V shed 4 bases and J 10 bases; nucleotides not matched to a gene: 16. This CDR3 spans 17 amino acids. Per germline, CDR1 ENHRY and CDR2 SYGVKD. In DNA form, the CDR3 reads TGTGCCATCAGTGCGTGGGTTAGCGGGGGGCTGGCCGGAGAGCAGTTCTTC. Amino acid sequence: CAISAWVSGGLAGEQFF.

The chain links TRBV6-6 to TRBJ2-5, with 10 bases identical to TRBD2. The length of the CDR3 is 15 residues. Germline CDR1 MNHNY, CDR2 SVGAGI (reference sequence). The J segment lost 0 bases and the V segment lost 7 bases, leaving 5 bases of the junction unmatched. The CDR3 region is CASKWTSGYQETQYF. The CDR3 bases are TGTGCCAGCAAGTGGACTAGCGGTTACCAAGAGACCCAGTACTTC.

The genes are TRBV28 and TRBJ2-5, with D uncertain. This CDR3 is built from 14 residues. Trimming cost V 2 bases and J 5 bases, with 12 bases left between them. Germline CDR1 MDHEN, CDR2 SYDVKM. The CDR3 spells CASSLEVSVETQYF. For the CDR3, the DNA is TGTGCCAGCAGTTTAGAGGTGAGTGTCGAGACCCAGTACTTC.

The chain uses TRBV20-1 and TRBJ1-3; D is unresolved. The length of the CDR3 is 11 residues. CDR1 and CDR2 from the germline V gene are DFQATT and SNEGSKA (reference sequence). Trimming shortened V by 5 bases and J by 4 bases, and 6 bases separated the two germline ends. CDR3 in amino acids: CSARWGNTIYF. The CDR3 DNA reads TGCAGTGCTCGATGGGGAAACACCATATATTTT.

V is TRBV28 and J is TRBJ1-5, with D possibly matching TRBD1 (5 bases). The CDR3 sequence is 15 residues long. The V end lost 4 bases, the J end lost 7 bases, and 17 bases lay between the germline ends. Germline CDR1 reads MDHEN; CDR2 reads SYDVKM. This CDR3 is CASSSPGFELQPQHF. The CDR3 bases are TGTGCCAGCAGTTCACCAGGGTTTGAATTACAGCCCCAGCATTTT.

This clone was found a few times. The chain combines TRBV6-5 with TRBJ2-1; the D gene is possibly TRBD1 (5 bases). The CDR3 covers 14 residues. Trimming cost V 0 bases and J 4 bases, with 7 bases left between them. CDR1 is MNHEY, CDR2 SVGAGI, per germline. The CDR3 region is CASSYSRVYNEQFF. CDR3 in DNA: TGTGCCAGCAGTTACTCCAGGGTTTACAATGAGCAGTTCTTC.

This clone was counted between two and nine times. The chain employs TRBV11-2 and TRBJ2-1, with D perhaps TRBD1 (7 bases). In germline, CDR1 is SGHAT, CDR2 FQNNGV. This CDR3 comprises 16 residues. V gave up 3 bases and J gave up 0 bases, with 12 bases separating them. The CDR3 sequence: CASSFRGDSSYNEQFF. CDR3 DNA sequence: TGTGCCAGCAGCTTTAGGGGGGACAGCTCCTACAATGAGCAGTTCTTC.

The rearrangement joins TRBV4-3 to TRBJ2-1; D gene ambiguous. This CDR3 has 15 amino acids. V lost 0 bases, J lost 7 bases, and 13 bases lay in between. Germline lookup yields CDR1 LGHNA and CDR2 YSLEER. Written as DNA, the CDR3 is TGCGCCAGCAGCCAAGATGGCGCGCGGCAGAATGAGCAGTTCTTC. This sequence encodes CASSQDGARQNEQFF.